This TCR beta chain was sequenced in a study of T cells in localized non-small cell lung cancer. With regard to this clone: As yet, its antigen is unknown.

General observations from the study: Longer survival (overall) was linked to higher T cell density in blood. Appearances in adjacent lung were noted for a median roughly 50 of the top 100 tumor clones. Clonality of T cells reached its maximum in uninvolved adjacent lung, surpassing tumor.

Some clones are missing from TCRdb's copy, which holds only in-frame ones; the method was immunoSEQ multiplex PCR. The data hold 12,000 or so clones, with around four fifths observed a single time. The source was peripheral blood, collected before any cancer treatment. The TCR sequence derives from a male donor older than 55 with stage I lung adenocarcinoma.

DNA for the CDR3: TGCGCCAGCAGCCGAAGACTAGCCGCGAGCACAGATACGCAGTATTTT. Its translation: CASSRRLAASTDTQYF. V is TRBV5-1 and J is TRBJ2-3, with 7 bases lining up with TRBD2. The germline V gene has CDR1 SGHRS and CDR2 YFSETQ. This CDR3 comprises 16 residues. Germline trimming cut 4 bases from V and 0 bases from J; bases unmatched to any gene: 8.